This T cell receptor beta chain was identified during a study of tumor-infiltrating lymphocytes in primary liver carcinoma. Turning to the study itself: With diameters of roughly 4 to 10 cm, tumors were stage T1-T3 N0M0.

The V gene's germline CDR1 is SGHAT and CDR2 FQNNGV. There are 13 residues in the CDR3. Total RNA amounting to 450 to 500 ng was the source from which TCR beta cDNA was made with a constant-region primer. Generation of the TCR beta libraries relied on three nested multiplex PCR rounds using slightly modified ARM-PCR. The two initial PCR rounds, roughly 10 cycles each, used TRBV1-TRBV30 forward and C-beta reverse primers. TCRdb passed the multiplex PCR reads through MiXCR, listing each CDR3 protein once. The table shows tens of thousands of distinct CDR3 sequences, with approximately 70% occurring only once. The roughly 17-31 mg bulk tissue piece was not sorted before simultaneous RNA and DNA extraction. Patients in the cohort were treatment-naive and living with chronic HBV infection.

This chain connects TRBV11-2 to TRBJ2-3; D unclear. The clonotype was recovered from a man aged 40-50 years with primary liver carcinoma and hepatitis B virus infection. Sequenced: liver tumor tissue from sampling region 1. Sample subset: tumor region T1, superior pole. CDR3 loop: CAIGLISTDTQYF. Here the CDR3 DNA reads TGTGCAATCGGCTTGATTAGCACAGATACGCAGTATTTT.